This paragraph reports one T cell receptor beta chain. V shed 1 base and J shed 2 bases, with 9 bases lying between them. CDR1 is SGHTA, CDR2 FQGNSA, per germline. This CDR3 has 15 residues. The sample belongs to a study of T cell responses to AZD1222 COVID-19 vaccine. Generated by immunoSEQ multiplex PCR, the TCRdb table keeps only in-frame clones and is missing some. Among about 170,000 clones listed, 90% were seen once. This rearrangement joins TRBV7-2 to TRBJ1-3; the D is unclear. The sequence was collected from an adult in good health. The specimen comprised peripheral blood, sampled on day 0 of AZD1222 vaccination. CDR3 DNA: TGTGCCAGCAGCTTAGGGTTCTACGCTGGAAACACCATATATTTT. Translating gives CASSLGFYAGNTIYF.